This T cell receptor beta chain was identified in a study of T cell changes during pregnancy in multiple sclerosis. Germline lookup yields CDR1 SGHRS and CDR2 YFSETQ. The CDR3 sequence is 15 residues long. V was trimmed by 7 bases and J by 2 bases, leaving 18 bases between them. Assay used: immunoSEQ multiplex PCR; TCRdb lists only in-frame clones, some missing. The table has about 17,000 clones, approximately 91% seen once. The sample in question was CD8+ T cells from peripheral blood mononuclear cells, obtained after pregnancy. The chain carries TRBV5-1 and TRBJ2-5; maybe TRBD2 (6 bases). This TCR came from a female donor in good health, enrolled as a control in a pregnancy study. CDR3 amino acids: CASRANGAGQETQYF. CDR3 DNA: TGCGCCAGCCGCGCCAACGGGGCGGGGCAAGAGACCCAGTACTTC.